The present entry profiles one T cell receptor (beta chain) with its context. This sample is drawn from a study of OX40 agonist ivuxolimab in advanced cancers. Sequencing used immunoSEQ multiplex PCR; TCRdb keeps in-frame clones, though not all of them. The sample yields approximately 17,000 clones, around 81% seen once. Systemic immunosuppression or autoimmune disease history was grounds to exclude patients. Germline V gene data show CDR1 as MNHEY and CDR2 as SVGAGI. CDR3 length: 16 residues. Trimming cost V 1 base and J 5 bases, with 14 bases left between them. Sequences were derived from CD4+ or CD8+ T cells sorted from blood, sampled in a trial of the OX40 agonist ivuxolimab. This clonotype originated in an adult with an advanced solid tumor such as melanoma, head and neck, liver or kidney cancer. The chain uses TRBV6-5 and TRBJ2-2; a possible D gene is TRBD1 (7 bases). The CDR3 here is CASSYWAGQKTGELFF. The CDR3 nucleotides read TGTGCCAGCAGTTACTGGGCGGGACAGAAAACCGGGGAGCTGTTTTTT.